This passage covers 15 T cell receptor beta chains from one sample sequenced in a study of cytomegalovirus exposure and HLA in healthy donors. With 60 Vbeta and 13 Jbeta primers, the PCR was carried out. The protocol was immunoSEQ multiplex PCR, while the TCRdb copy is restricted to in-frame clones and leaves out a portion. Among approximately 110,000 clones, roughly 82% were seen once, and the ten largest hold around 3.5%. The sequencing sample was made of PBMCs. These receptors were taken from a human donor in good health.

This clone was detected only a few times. The CDR3 coding sequence is TGTGCCAGCGACCCCGGGGATACCTACGAGCAGTACTTC. Translated, it gives CASDPGDTYEQYF. The chain joins TRBV6-5 to TRBJ2-7; a weak D match, TRBD2 (5 bases). CDR3 length equals 13 residues. The V and J ends lost 8 bases and 2 bases respectively, with 13 bases between them. In germline, CDR1 is MNHEY, CDR2 SVGAGI.

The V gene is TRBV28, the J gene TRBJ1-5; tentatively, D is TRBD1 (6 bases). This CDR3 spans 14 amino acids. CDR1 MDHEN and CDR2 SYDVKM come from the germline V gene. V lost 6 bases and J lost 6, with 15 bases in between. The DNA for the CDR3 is TGTGCCAGCAGGGGGGAACAGGGCGGTCAGCCCCAGCATTTT. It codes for CASRGEQGGQPQHF.

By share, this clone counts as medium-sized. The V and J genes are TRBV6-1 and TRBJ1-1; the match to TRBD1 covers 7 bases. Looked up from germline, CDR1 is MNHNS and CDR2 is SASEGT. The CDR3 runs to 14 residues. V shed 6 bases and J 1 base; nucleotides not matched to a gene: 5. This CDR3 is CASRLGQPNTEAFF. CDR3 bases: TGTGCCAGCAGGTTGGGACAGCCGAACACTGAAGCTTTCTTT.

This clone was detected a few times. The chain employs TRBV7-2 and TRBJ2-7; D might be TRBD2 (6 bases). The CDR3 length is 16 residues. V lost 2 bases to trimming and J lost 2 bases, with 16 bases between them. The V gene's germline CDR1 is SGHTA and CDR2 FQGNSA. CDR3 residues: CASSLQGLSGTYEQYF. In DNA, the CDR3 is TGTGCCAGCAGCTTACAAGGTCTTAGCGGAACCTACGAGCAGTACTTC. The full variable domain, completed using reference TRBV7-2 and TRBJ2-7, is GAGVSQSPSNKVTEKGKDVELRCDPISGHTALYWYRQSLGQGLEFLIYFQGNSAPDKSGLPSDRFSAERTGGSVSTLTIQRTQQEDSAVYLCASSLQGLSGTYEQYFGPGTRLTVT.

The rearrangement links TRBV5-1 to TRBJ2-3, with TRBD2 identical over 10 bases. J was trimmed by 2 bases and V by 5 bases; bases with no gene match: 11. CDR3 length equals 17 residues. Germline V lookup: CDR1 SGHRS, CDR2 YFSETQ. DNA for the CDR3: TGCGCCAGCAGTAGGGACAGGACTAGCGGAGCCACAGATACGCAGTATTTT. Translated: CASSRDRTSGATDTQYF.

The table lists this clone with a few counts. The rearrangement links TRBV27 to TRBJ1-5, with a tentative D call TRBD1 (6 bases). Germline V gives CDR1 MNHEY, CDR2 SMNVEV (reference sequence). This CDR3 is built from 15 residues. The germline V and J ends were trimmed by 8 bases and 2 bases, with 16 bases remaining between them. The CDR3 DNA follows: TGTGCCAGCCGTGCACAGGGACACCGCAATCAGCCCCAGCATTTT. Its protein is CASRAQGHRNQPQHF.

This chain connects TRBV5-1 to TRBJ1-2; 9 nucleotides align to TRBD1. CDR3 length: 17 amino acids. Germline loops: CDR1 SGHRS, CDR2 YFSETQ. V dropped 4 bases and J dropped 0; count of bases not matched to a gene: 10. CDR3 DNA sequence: TGCGCCAGCAGCGTACAGGGGGCGACCCAAACTAACTATGGCTACACCTTC. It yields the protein CASSVQGATQTNYGYTF.

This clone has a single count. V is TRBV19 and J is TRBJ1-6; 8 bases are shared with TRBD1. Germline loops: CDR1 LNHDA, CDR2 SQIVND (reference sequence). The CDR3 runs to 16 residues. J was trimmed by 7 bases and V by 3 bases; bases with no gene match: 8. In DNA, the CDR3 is TGTGCCAGTAGTATTGGCCAGGGGGCGCGAAATTCACCCCTCCACTTT. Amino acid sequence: CASSIGQGARNSPLHF.

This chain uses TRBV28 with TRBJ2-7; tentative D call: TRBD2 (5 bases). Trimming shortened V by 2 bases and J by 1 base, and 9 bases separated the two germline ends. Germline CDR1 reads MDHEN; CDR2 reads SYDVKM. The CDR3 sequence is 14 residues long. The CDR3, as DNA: TGTGCCAGCAGTTTAGAGGGCAATTCCTACGAGCAGTACTTC. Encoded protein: CASSLEGNSYEQYF.

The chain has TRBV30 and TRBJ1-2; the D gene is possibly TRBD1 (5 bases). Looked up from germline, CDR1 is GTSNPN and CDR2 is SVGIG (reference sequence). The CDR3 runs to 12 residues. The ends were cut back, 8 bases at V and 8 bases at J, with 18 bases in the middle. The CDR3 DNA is TGTGCCCAGATCTTGGGGGGACGCGGCTACACCTTC. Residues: CAQILGGRGYTF. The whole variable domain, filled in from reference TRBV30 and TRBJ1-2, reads SQTIHQWPATLVQPVGSPLSLECTVEGTSNPNLYWYRQAAGRGLQLLFYSVGIGQISSEVPQNLSASRPQDRQFILSSKKLLLSDSGFYLCAQILGGRGYTFGSGTRLTVV.

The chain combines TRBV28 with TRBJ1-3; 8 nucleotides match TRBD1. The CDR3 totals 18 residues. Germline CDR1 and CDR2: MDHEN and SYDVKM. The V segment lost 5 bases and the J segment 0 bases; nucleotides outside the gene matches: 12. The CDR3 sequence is CASSPPPGQATSGNTIYF. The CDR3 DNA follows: TGTGCCAGCAGTCCCCCACCGGGACAGGCCACCTCTGGAAACACCATATATTTT.

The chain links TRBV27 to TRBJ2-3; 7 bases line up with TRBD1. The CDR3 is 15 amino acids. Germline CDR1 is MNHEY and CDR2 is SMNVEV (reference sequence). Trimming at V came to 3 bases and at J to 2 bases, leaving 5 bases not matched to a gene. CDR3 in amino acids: CASSLTGQFTDTQYF. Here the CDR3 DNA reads TGTGCCAGCAGTTTGACAGGGCAATTCACAGATACGCAGTATTTT.

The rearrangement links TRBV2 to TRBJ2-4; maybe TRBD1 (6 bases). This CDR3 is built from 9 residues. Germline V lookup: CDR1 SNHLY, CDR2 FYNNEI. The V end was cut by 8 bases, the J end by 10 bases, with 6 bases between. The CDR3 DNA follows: TGTGCCAGCGGGACAATTCAGTACTTC. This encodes CASGTIQYF. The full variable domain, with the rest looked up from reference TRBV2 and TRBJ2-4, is EPEVTQTPSHQVTQMGQEVILRCVPISNHLYFYWYRQILGQKVEFLVSFYNNEISEKSEIFDDQFSVERPDGSNFTLKIRSTKLEDSAMYFCASGTIQYFGAGTRLSVL.

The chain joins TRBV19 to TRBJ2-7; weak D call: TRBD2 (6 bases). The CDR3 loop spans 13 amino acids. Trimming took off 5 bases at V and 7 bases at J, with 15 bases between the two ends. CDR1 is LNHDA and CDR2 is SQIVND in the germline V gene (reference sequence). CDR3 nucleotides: TGTGCCAGTAGTGGGGGAGGCCTCGGAGAGCAGTACTTC. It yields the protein CASSGGGLGEQYF. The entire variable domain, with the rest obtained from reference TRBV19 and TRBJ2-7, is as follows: DGGITQSPKYLFRKEGQNVTLSCEQNLNHDAMYWYRQDPGQGLRLIYYSQIVNDFQKGDIAEGYSVSREKKESFPLTVTSAQKNPTAFYLCASSGGGLGEQYFGPGTRLTVT.

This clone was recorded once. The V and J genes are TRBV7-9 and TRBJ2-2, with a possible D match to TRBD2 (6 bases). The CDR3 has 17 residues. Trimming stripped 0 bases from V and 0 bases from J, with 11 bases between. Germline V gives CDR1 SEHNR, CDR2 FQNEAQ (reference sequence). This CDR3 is CASSLAASAANTGELFF. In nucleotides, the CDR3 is TGTGCCAGCAGCTTAGCGGCTAGCGCTGCGAACACCGGGGAGCTGTTTTTT.